What follows are 17 T cell receptor beta chains derived from one specimen sequenced in a study of blood T cell repertoires in COVID-19. Sequenced by immunoSEQ multiplex PCR; TCRdb stores in-frame clones only, minus some. The table includes approximately 200,000 clones, less than 90% detected once. Sequencing was performed on PBMCs or T cells enriched from blood (not recorded which). These receptors came from a woman in her twenties or thirties who had been exposed to COVID-19.

The rearrangement joins TRBV4-2 to TRBJ2-2; the D gene is possibly TRBD2 (7 bases). Trimming stripped 0 bases from V and 0 bases from J, with 11 bases between. From germline, CDR1 is LGHNA and CDR2 YNFKEQ. The CDR3 contains 17 residues. The CDR3: CASSQDGGGANTGELFF. The CDR3 DNA follows: TGTGCCAGCAGCCAAGATGGAGGGGGGGCGAACACCGGGGAGCTGTTTTTT.

The chain recombines TRBV7-9 with TRBJ2-1; 13 nucleotides align to TRBD2. Germline V gene sequence: CDR1 SEHNR, CDR2 FQNEAQ (reference sequence). This CDR3 contains 17 residues. V lost 5 bases to trimming and J lost 0 bases; unmatched junction nucleotides: 4. The CDR3 protein is CASSQTSGGTSYNEQFF. CDR3 in DNA: TGTGCCAGCAGCCAGACTAGCGGGGGGACCTCCTACAATGAGCAGTTCTTC.

The chain combines TRBV5-1 with TRBJ2-1; TRBD2 aligns across 16 bases. Per germline, CDR1 SGHRS and CDR2 YFSETQ. The CDR3 sequence is 16 residues long. Losses at the gene ends were 5 bases for V and 9 bases for J; bases not matched to a gene: 8. The CDR3 bases are TGCGCCAGCAGTCAAGGGACTAGCGGGGGGGCCGTTGAGCAGTTCTTC. Amino acid sequence: CASSQGTSGGAVEQFF.

This rearrangement joins TRBV6-1 to TRBJ2-7; possibly TRBD2 for D (7 bases). The germline V gene has CDR1 MNHNS and CDR2 SASEGT. V lost 1 base, J lost 13 bases, and 20 bases lay in between. The CDR3 length is 14 residues. CDR3 region: CASSEEGGDAGIYF. CDR3 DNA sequence: TGTGCCAGCAGTGAAGAAGGGGGGGATGCGGGGATTTACTTC.

The J gene is TRBJ2-1, the V gene TRBV9; no clear D gene. V was cut by 1 base and J by 7 bases, with 6 bases left in between. Germline assignment: CDR1 SGDLS and CDR2 YYNGEE. This CDR3 has 12 residues. The CDR3 spells CASSVTRNEQFF. CDR3 bases: TGTGCCAGCAGCGTAACGCGTAATGAGCAGTTCTTC. The whole variable domain, remainder taken from reference TRBV9 and TRBJ2-1, is DSGVTQTPKHLITATGQRVTLRCSPRSGDLSVYWYQQSLDQGLQFLIQYYNGEERAKGNILERFSAQQFPDLHSELNLSSLELGDSALYFCASSVTRNEQFFGPGTRLTVL.

This clone has only a few counts. This chain links TRBV5-1 with TRBJ1-6; D not resolved. CDR3 length equals 14 residues. Trimming left V 3 bases short and J 0 bases short, with 4 bases between. Germline CDR1 SGHRS, CDR2 YFSETQ. The DNA of the CDR3 is TGCGCCAGCAGCTGGAGCTCCTATAATTCACCCCTCCACTTT. Residues: CASSWSSYNSPLHF.

The J gene is TRBJ2-2, the V gene TRBV2, with unresolved D. Between the trimmed V and J ends, which lost 6 bases and 1 base, there was a span of 9 bases. CDR1 SNHLY and CDR2 FYNNEI come from the germline V gene. There are 14 residues in the CDR3. Written as DNA, the CDR3 is TGTGCCAGCAGAGCTAGTGGGAACACCGGGGAGCTGTTTTTT. It translates to CASRASGNTGELFF.

V gene TRBV5-8 combines with J gene TRBJ2-2, with 7 nucleotides matching TRBD1. This CDR3 has 14 amino acids. With V trimmed by 6 bases and J by 3 bases, 5 bases remained unmatched. Germline assignment: CDR1 SGHTS and CDR2 YDEGEE. As DNA, the CDR3 is TGTGCCAGCACCAGGGGGAGCTACACCGGGGAGCTGTTTTTT. Protein sequence: CASTRGSYTGELFF.

The chain combines TRBV5-1 with TRBJ1-1; D possibly corresponds to TRBD1 (5 bases). The CDR3 has 16 residues. V gave up 6 bases and J gave up 0 bases, with 18 bases separating them. Germline values: CDR1 SGHRS, CDR2 YFSETQ. The CDR3 coding sequence is TGCGCCAGCACCCTCCGGGGGGGACGCATGAACACTGAAGCTTTCTTT. Amino acids: CASTLRGGRMNTEAFF.

The chain carries TRBV12-3 or TRBV12-4 and TRBJ1-1, with 12 positions matching TRBD1. CDR3 size: 13 residues. Unmatched junction bases numbered 8, after V lost 4 bases and J lost 14 bases. DNA for the CDR3: TGTGCCAGCAGTTCCCGGGACAGGGGGCGGGACTTCTTT. As protein: CASSSRDRGRDFF.

This clone was seen once. The chain has TRBV7-2 and TRBJ2-1, with unresolved D. The CDR3 totals 15 residues. V was clipped by 3 bases and J by 5 bases, with 14 bases between them. CDR1 is SGHTA and CDR2 is FQGNSA in the germline V gene. The CDR3, as DNA: TGTGCCAGCAGCTTTGTGTCGAGAGGAAACAATGAGCAGTTCTTC. This translates into CASSFVSRGNNEQFF.

The rearrangement links TRBV19 to TRBJ1-1, with 8 bases identical to TRBD1. Germline CDR1 reads LNHDA; CDR2 reads SQIVND (reference sequence). The CDR3 has 15 residues. V trimming: 5 bases; J trimming: 0 bases; junction bases outside the gene matches: 5. The CDR3 loop reads CASSFGTGVNTEAFF. DNA of the CDR3: TGTGCCAGTAGTTTTGGGACAGGCGTGAACACTGAAGCTTTCTTT.

The CDR3, as DNA: TGTGCCAGCTCTGGAGCGGGGGGGCCGGGTGAGCAGTTCTTC. Protein product: CASSGAGGPGEQFF. This chain connects TRBV3-1 (or the pseudogene TRBV3-2) to TRBJ2-1; 10 bases map to TRBD2. CDR1 and CDR2 from the germline V gene are LGHDT and YNNKEL (reference sequence). The CDR3 is made up of 14 amino acids. V shed 8 bases, J shed 9 bases, and the junction held 10 bases outside the gene matches.

The chain recombines TRBV5-1 with TRBJ1-6, with D possibly being TRBD1 (5 bases). Germline-derived CDR1 and CDR2 are SGHRS and YFSETQ. Trimming left V 4 bases short and J 9 bases short, with 14 bases between. The CDR3 extends over 14 amino acids. The CDR3 DNA follows: TGCGCCAGCAGCGGGGCTGCAACGGGTTCACCCCTCCACTTT. Its protein product is CASSGAATGSPLHF.

The V call is TRBV7-6, the J call TRBJ2-6, with 9 bases identical to TRBD1. The junction had 18 bases not matched to a gene; V was cut back by 3 bases and J by 3 bases. Germline V gene sequence: CDR1 SGHVS, CDR2 FNYEAQ. The CDR3 spans 21 residues. The CDR3 region is CASSFKLRGTGLISGANVLTF. CDR3 nucleotides: TGTGCCAGCAGCTTTAAGCTGAGGGGGACAGGGCTGATCAGTGGGGCCAACGTCCTGACTTTC.

This chain uses TRBV6-5 with TRBJ1-1; D not certain. The V gene's germline CDR1 is MNHEY and CDR2 SVGAGI. CDR3 length equals 14 residues. Trimming stripped 5 bases from V and 9 bases from J, with 19 bases between. CDR3 region: CASSKYGPFEKAFF. Written as DNA, the CDR3 is TGTGCCAGCAGTAAATATGGGCCCTTCGAAAAAGCTTTCTTT.

V usage is TRBV7-9 and J usage is TRBJ2-1; 7 bases line up with TRBD1. This CDR3 is 16 amino acids long. The V segment lost 2 bases and the J segment 7 bases; nucleotides outside the gene matches: 11. Germline V gene data show CDR1 as SEHNR and CDR2 as FQNEAQ (reference sequence). CDR3: CASSLTILGTDNEQFF. As DNA, the CDR3 is TGTGCCAGCAGCTTAACGATTCTTGGGACAGATAATGAGCAGTTCTTC.